This TCR beta chain was identified in a study of T cell responses to AZD1222 COVID-19 vaccine. Trimming removed 1 base at V and 1 base at J, with 7 bases between. The CDR3 is 13 residues long. Germline assignment: CDR1 SQVTM and CDR2 ANQGSEA. Sequencing used immunoSEQ multiplex PCR; TCRdb keeps in-frame clones, though not all of them. The table lists over 75,000 clones, roughly nine tenths of them singletons, with 30% to 40% in the top ten. Specimen: peripheral blood, collected on day 0 of AZD1222 vaccination. The chain couples TRBV29-1 to TRBJ2-5, with a tentative D call TRBD1 (5 bases). The receptor's source is an adult in good health. CDR3 in amino acids: CSVEGQFQETQYF. Written as DNA, the CDR3 is TGCAGCGTTGAAGGACAGTTCCAAGAGACCCAGTACTTC.